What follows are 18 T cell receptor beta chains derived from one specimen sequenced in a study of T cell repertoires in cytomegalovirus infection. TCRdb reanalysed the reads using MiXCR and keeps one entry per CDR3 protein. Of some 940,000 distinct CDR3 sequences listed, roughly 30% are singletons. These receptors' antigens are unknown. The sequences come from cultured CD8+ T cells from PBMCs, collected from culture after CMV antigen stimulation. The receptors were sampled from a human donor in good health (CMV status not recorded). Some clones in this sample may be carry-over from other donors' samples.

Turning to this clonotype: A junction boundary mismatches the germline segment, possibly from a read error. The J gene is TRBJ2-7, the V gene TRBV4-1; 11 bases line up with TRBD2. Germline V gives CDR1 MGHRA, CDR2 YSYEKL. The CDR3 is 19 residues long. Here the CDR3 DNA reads TGTGCCAACAGCCAAGATCGGGATAGCGGGGGGGCAAGCTCCTACGAGCAGTACTTC. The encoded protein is CANSQDRDSGGASSYEQYF.

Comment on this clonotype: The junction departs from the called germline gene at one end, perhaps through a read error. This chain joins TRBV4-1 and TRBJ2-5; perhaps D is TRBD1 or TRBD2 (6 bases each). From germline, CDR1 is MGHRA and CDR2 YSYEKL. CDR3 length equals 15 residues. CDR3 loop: CAGSPGVGGPETQYF. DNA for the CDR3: TGCGCCGGCAGCCCAGGGGTGGGGGGTCCCGAGACCCAGTACTTC.

DNA of the CDR3: TGCAGCGTTGAACAGCCCGCGAACACCGGGGAGCTGTTTTTT. Protein product: CSVEQPANTGELFF. The rearrangement uses TRBV29-1 and TRBJ2-2; no clear D. V was pared by 2 bases and J by 0 bases, with 7 bases between. The V gene's germline CDR1 is SQVTM and CDR2 ANQGSEA. The CDR3 extends over 14 amino acids.

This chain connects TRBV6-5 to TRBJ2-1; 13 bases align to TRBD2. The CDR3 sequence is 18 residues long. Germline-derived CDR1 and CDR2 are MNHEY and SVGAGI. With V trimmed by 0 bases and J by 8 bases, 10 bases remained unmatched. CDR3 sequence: CASSYSILAGGQNDEQFF. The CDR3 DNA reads TGTGCCAGCAGTTACTCGATACTAGCGGGGGGGCAAAATGATGAGCAGTTCTTC.

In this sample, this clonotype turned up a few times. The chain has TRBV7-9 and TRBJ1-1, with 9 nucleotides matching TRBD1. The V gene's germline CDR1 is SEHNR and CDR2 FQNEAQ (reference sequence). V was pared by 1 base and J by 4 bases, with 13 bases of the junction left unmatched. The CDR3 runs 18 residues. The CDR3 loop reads CASSLGWGQGHRSTEAFF. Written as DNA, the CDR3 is TGTGCCAGCAGCTTAGGGTGGGGACAGGGACATAGAAGCACTGAAGCTTTCTTT.

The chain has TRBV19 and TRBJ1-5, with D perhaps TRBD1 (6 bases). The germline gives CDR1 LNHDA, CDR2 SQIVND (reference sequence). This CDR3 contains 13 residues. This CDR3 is CAGGGIGNQPQHF. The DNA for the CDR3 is TGTGCAGGCGGGGGCATAGGCAATCAGCCCCAGCATTTT.

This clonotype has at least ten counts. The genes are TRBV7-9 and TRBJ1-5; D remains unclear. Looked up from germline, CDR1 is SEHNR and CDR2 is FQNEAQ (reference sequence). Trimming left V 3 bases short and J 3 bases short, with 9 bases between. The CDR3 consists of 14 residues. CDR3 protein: CASSFDQNNQPQHF. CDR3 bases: TGTGCCAGCAGCTTTGACCAGAACAATCAGCCCCAGCATTTT.

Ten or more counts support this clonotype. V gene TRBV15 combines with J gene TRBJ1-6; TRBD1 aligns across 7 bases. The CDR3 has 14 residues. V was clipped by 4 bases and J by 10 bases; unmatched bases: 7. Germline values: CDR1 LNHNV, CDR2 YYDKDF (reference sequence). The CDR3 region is CATSTRGPASPLHF. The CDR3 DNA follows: TGTGCCACCAGCACAAGGGGGCCAGCGTCACCCCTCCACTTT.

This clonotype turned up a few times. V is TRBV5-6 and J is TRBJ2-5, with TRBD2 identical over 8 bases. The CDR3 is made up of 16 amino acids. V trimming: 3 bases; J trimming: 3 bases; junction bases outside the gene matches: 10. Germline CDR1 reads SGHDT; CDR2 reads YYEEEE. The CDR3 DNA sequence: TGTGCCAGCAGCTCGACTAGCGCTCCACGGGAAGAGACCCAGTACTTC. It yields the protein CASSSTSAPREETQYF.

CDR3 loop: CASSTSGGLRTGELFF. The CDR3 nucleotides are TGTGCCTCCTCGACTAGCGGGGGCCTGAGGACCGGGGAGCTGTTTTTT. V and J are TRBV27 and TRBJ2-2, with 12 positions matching TRBD2. CDR3 size: 16 residues. The germline CDR1 and CDR2 sequences are MNHEY and SMNVEV (reference sequence). V was pared by 11 bases and J by 5 bases, with 12 bases of the junction left unmatched.

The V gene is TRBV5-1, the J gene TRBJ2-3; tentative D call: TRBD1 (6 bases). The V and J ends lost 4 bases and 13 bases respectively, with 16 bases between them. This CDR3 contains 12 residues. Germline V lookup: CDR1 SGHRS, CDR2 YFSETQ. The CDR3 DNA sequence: TGCGCCAGCAGCCGCGGTGATGAGGGGGAGTATTTT. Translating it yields CASSRGDEGEYF.

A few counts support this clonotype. The CDR3: CASSQDLGTYEQYV. The CDR3 region has the DNA TGTGCCAGCAGCCAAGATCTGGGGACCTACGAGCAGTACGTC. The rearrangement joins TRBV4-2 to TRBJ2-7; unclear D gene. This CDR3 comprises 14 residues. The germline CDR1 and CDR2 sequences are LGHNA and YNFKEQ. Trimming stripped 0 bases from V and 2 bases from J, with 8 bases between.

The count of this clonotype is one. CDR3 DNA sequence: TGCGCCAGCAGCCAACCAATAGCGGGGGGGCCGATGGAGACCCAGTACTTC. Encoded protein: CASSQPIAGGPMETQYF. This chain uses TRBV4-1 with TRBJ2-5; 11 nucleotides align to TRBD2. The V and J ends lost 2 bases and 5 bases, in that order; junction bases with no gene match: 10. The CDR3 is 17 residues long. Germline V CDR1 and CDR2: MGHRA, YSYEKL.

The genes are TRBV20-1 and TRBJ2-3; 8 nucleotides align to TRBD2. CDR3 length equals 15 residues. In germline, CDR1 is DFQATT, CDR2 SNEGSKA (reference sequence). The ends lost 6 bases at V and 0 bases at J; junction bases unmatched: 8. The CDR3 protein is CSAEMLAGSTDTQYF. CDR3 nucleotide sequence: TGCAGTGCCGAGATGTTAGCGGGAAGCACAGATACGCAGTATTTT.

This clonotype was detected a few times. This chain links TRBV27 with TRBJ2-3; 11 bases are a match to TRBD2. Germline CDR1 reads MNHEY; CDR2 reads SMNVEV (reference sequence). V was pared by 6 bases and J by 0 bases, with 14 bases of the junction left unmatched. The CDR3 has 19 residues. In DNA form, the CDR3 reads TGTGCCAGCAGGCCAACCTTCCTGACTAGCGGGGTTAGCACAGATACGCAGTATTTT. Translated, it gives CASRPTFLTSGVSTDTQYF.

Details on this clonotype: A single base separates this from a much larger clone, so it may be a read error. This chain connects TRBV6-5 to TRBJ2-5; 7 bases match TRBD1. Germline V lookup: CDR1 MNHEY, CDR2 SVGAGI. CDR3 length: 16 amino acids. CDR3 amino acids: CASSYGLYRGRETQHF. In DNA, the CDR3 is TGTGCCAGCAGTTACGGGTTATACAGGGGTAGGGAGACCCAGCACTTC.

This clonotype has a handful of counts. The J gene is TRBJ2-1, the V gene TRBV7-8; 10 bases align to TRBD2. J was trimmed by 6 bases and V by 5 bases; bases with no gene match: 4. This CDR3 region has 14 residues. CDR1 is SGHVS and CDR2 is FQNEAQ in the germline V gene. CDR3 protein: CASSVSGGPNEQFF. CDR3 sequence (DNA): TGTGCCAGCAGCGTTAGCGGGGGGCCCAATGAGCAGTTCTTC. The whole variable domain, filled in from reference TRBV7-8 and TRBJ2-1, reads GAGVSQSPRYKVAKRGQDVALRCDPISGHVSLFWYQQALGQGPEFLTYFQNEAQLDKSGLPSDRFFAERPEGSVSTLKIQRTQQEDSAVYLCASSVSGGPNEQFFGPGTRLTVL.

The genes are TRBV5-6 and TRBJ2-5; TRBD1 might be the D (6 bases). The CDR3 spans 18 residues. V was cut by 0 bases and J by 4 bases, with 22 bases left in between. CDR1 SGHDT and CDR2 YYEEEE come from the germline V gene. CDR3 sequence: CASSLAPILGTFGETQYF. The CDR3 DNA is TGTGCCAGCAGCTTGGCCCCTATCCTTGGGACATTTGGAGAGACCCAGTACTTC.